These 9 T cell receptor beta chains came from one sample sequenced in a study of T cell responses to AZD1222 COVID-19 vaccine. TCRdb keeps only in-frame clones here, not all; method: immunoSEQ multiplex PCR. The sample comprises around 75,000 clones, about 85% of which are singletons, and approximately 13% rests with the top ten. The sample was peripheral blood, taken on day 0 of AZD1222 vaccination. The receptors were sampled from an adult in good health.

The chain links TRBV7-2 to TRBJ2-5; 7 nucleotides match TRBD1. J was trimmed by 2 bases and V by 3 bases; bases with no gene match: 6. The CDR3 consists of 15 residues. Per the germline V gene, CDR1 is SGHTA and CDR2 is FQGNSA. DNA for the CDR3: TGTGCCAGCAGCTTCCTAACAGGGGTTCAAGAGACCCAGTACTTC. Residues: CASSFLTGVQETQYF.

The chain is built from TRBV6-5 and TRBJ2-1; 10 positions match TRBD2. Unmatched junction bases numbered 3, after V lost 2 bases and J lost 2 bases. In germline, CDR1 is MNHEY, CDR2 SVGAGI. This CDR3 region has 16 residues. CDR3 sequence (DNA): TGTGCCAGCAGTTACATAAGCGGGGGGGCCTACAATGAGCAGTTCTTC. Its translation is CASSYISGGAYNEQFF.

The chain carries TRBV19 and TRBJ2-7; D gene uncertain. The CDR3 runs to 12 residues. CDR1 and CDR2 from the germline V gene are LNHDA and SQIVND (reference sequence). Trimming shortened V by 5 bases and J by 7 bases, and 12 bases separated the two germline ends. As DNA, the CDR3 is TGTGCCAGTAGTTCCGGCCTACAGGAGCAGTACTTC. Residues: CASSSGLQEQYF.

Points on this clone: The same CDR3 also results from other DNA sequences found in this sample. The rearrangement links TRBV28 to TRBJ1-2; TRBD1 might be the D (5 bases). The length of the CDR3 is 13 residues. Per the germline V gene, CDR1 is MDHEN and CDR2 is SYDVKM. Trimming left V 3 bases short and J 1 base short, with 6 bases between. In nucleotides, the CDR3 is TGTGCCAGCAGTTTGGGGGTTAACTATGGCTACACCTTC. It yields the protein CASSLGVNYGYTF.

The J gene is TRBJ1-5, the V gene TRBV9; D unresolved. CDR3 length: 12 amino acids. V lost 7 bases to trimming and J lost 3 bases, with 8 bases between them. CDR1 and CDR2 (germline): SGDLS, YYNGEE. Here the CDR3 DNA reads TGTGCCAGCGGAGGGCCCAATCAGCCCCAGCATTTT. This gives the protein CASGGPNQPQHF.

This clone showed up just a few times. The rearrangement joins TRBV28 to TRBJ2-7; 7 bases match TRBD2. Trimming removed 2 bases from V and 7 bases from J; junction bases left unmatched: 11. This CDR3 contains 15 residues. The V gene's germline CDR1 is MDHEN and CDR2 SYDVKM. This CDR3 is CASSLTYRGREEQYF. The CDR3 nucleotides read TGTGCCAGCAGTTTAACGTATCGGGGGAGGGAAGAGCAGTACTTC.

In its sample, this clone was seen a few times. This chain uses TRBV27 with TRBJ2-7; 8 nucleotides match TRBD2. After removal of 5 bases from V and 1 base from J, the junction contained 7 bases not matched to a gene. The length of the CDR3 is 15 residues. Germline-derived CDR1 and CDR2 are MNHEY and SMNVEV (reference sequence). This CDR3 reads CASSQSGGLSYEQYF. CDR3 nucleotides: TGTGCCAGCAGTCAGAGCGGGGGTTTATCCTACGAGCAGTACTTC.

This clone appeared a single time. This chain uses TRBV6-2 or TRBV6-3 with TRBJ2-3, with TRBD2 matching 13 bases. In germline, CDR1 is MNHEY, CDR2 SVGEGT. Losses at the gene ends were 0 bases for V and 0 bases for J; bases not matched to a gene: 9. The CDR3 has 20 residues. The CDR3 loop is CASSYSAMTSGGPSTDTQYF. The CDR3 bases are TGTGCCAGCAGTTACTCGGCAATGACTAGCGGGGGGCCCAGCACAGATACGCAGTATTTT.

The chain uses TRBV30 and TRBJ1-2; maybe TRBD1 (5 bases). CDR3 length: 11 residues. Germline V lookup: CDR1 GTSNPN, CDR2 SVGIG (reference sequence). Trimming removed 0 bases at V and 7 bases at J, with 6 bases between. This CDR3 is CAWSVQVGYTF. The CDR3 nucleotides read TGTGCCTGGAGTGTACAGGTTGGCTACACCTTC. Full variable domain (remainder filled in from reference TRBV30 and TRBJ1-2): SQTIHQWPATLVQPVGSPLSLECTVEGTSNPNLYWYRQAAGRGLQLLFYSVGIGQISSEVPQNLSASRPQDRQFILSSKKLLLSDSGFYLCAWSVQVGYTFGSGTRLTVV.